These 18 T cell receptor beta chains originate from one sample sequenced in a study of PD-1 blockade in classical Hodgkin lymphoma. Sequenced by immunoSEQ multiplex PCR; TCRdb stores in-frame clones only, minus some. The repertoire holds fewer than 90,000 clones, with under 90% as singletons. Exposure to brentuximab vedotin varied, and each patient had relapsed following autologous stem cell transplantation. The specimen was peripheral blood mononuclear cells (PBMCs), collected at baseline. The receptors shown here come from a human donor with classical Hodgkin lymphoma.

V and J are TRBV7-6 and TRBJ1-2; D perhaps matches TRBD1 (6 bases). The CDR3 loop spans 15 amino acids. The germline V gene encodes CDR1 SGHVS and CDR2 FNYEAQ. Trimming removed 1 base at V and 1 base at J, with 10 bases between. CDR3 DNA sequence: TGTGCCAGCAGCTTAGGGGCAGGGGATAACTATGGCTACACCTTC. It specifies CASSLGAGDNYGYTF. The whole variable domain, filled in from reference TRBV7-6 and TRBJ1-2, reads GAGVSQSPRYKVTKRGQDVALRCDPISGHVSLYWYRQALGQGPEFLTYFNYEAQQDKSGLPNDRFSAERPEGSISTLTIQRTEQRDSAMYRCASSLGAGDNYGYTFGSGTRLTVV.

The V call is TRBV6-5, the J call TRBJ2-7, with unresolved D. V dropped 11 bases and J dropped 1 base, with 15 bases sitting between them. The CDR3 spans 13 residues. Germline values: CDR1 MNHEY, CDR2 SVGAGI. CDR3 loop: CAAKRLGSYEQYF. The CDR3 DNA is TGTGCCGCGAAGAGACTGGGTTCCTACGAGCAGTACTTC.

V and J are TRBV28 and TRBJ2-7; D is possibly TRBD1 (5 bases). Trimming took 5 bases from V and 1 from J, leaving 12 bases between them. The germline gives CDR1 MDHEN, CDR2 SYDVKM. The CDR3 sequence is 14 residues long. The CDR3 loop is CASSLPDISYEQYF. CDR3 bases: TGTGCCAGCAGTCTCCCGGACATTTCCTACGAGCAGTACTTC. The entire variable domain, with the rest obtained from reference TRBV28 and TRBJ2-7, is as follows: DVKVTQSSRYLVKRTGEKVFLECVQDMDHENMFWYRQDPGLGLRLIYFSYDVKMKEKGDIPEGYSVSREKKERFSLILESASTNQTSMYLCASSLPDISYEQYFGPGTRLTVT.

The chain employs TRBV28 and TRBJ1-1; the D gene is possibly TRBD1 (5 bases). Deletions cut 6 bases from V and 2 bases from J, with 13 bases between. From germline, CDR1 is MDHEN and CDR2 SYDVKM. This CDR3 region has 14 residues. CDR3 sequence (DNA): TGTGCCAGCAGCCGTGACAGCCTTAACACTGAAGCTTTCTTT. Translating gives CASSRDSLNTEAFF.

The chain uses TRBV7-9 and TRBJ2-7; 8 nucleotides align to TRBD2. This CDR3 contains 14 residues. Germline V CDR1 and CDR2: SEHNR, FQNEAQ (reference sequence). V lost 0 bases and J lost 4; bases outside the gene matches: 2. This chain's CDR3 is CASSLATSGYEQYF. CDR3 DNA: TGTGCCAGCAGCTTAGCAACTAGCGGTTACGAGCAGTACTTC.

The chain employs TRBV6-5 and TRBJ2-2; 8 bases are a match to TRBD1. From germline, CDR1 is MNHEY and CDR2 SVGAGI. The V segment lost 5 bases and the J segment 2 bases; nucleotides outside the gene matches: 4. This CDR3 is 15 amino acids long. CDR3 nucleotide sequence: TGTGCCAGCAGTACCGGGACAGGAAACACCGGGGAGCTGTTTTTT. Its protein product is CASSTGTGNTGELFF.

The chain joins TRBV7-9 to TRBJ1-5; 7 bases are shared with TRBD1. CDR1 SEHNR and CDR2 FQNEAQ come from the germline V gene (reference sequence). Losses at the gene ends were 5 bases for V and 4 bases for J; bases not matched to a gene: 8. The CDR3 contains 15 residues. The CDR3 nucleotides are TGTGCCAGCAGCCCAGCCGGGACAGCTAATCAGCCCCAGCATTTT. Protein: CASSPAGTANQPQHF.

This sequence joins TRBV28 and TRBJ2-4; D remains unclear. The CDR3 has 14 amino acids. Germline V gene lookup returns CDR1 MDHEN and CDR2 SYDVKM. V dropped 2 bases and J dropped 3 bases, with 8 bases sitting between them. The CDR3 region is CASSLVHGKNIQYF. The CDR3 DNA is TGTGCCAGCAGTTTAGTGCACGGCAAAAACATTCAGTACTTC.

This clone appeared once. Here the CDR3 reads CASNSGPAGEQYF. In DNA, the CDR3 is TGTGCCAGCAATTCGGGCCCGGCTGGCGAGCAGTACTTC. The chain is built from TRBV6-5 and TRBJ2-7; D not certain. Germline CDR1 and CDR2: MNHEY and SVGAGI. V shed 7 bases and J shed 6 bases, with 16 bases lying between them. This CDR3 has 13 residues.

The count of this clone is one. The V gene is TRBV6-5, the J gene TRBJ2-7, with 9 bases aligning to TRBD1. Germline assignment: CDR1 MNHEY and CDR2 SVGAGI. The V segment lost 2 bases and the J segment 7 bases; nucleotides outside the gene matches: 9. This CDR3 spans 15 amino acids. The CDR3 region is CASSYLGTGSQEQYF. In nucleotides, the CDR3 is TGTGCCAGCAGTTACCTCGGGACAGGGTCCCAAGAGCAGTACTTC.

V usage is TRBV18 and J usage is TRBJ2-7; D ambiguous. Germline loops: CDR1 KGHSH, CDR2 LQKENI. This CDR3 is built from 13 residues. Deletions cut 3 bases from V and 2 bases from J, with 8 bases between. CDR3: CASSPTATYEQYF. In DNA, the CDR3 is TGTGCCAGCTCACCTACGGCAACCTACGAGCAGTACTTC.

V usage is TRBV5-1 and J usage is TRBJ2-2; D is possibly TRBD2 (6 bases). The germline V gene encodes CDR1 SGHRS and CDR2 YFSETQ. This CDR3 spans 15 amino acids. V dropped 4 bases and J dropped 1 base, with 11 bases sitting between them. In DNA form, the CDR3 reads TGCGCCAGCAGCCCGGGACTCTTGAACACCGGGGAGCTGTTTTTT. Translated, it gives CASSPGLLNTGELFF.

The chain links TRBV7-2 to TRBJ2-7, with unresolved D. Germline loops: CDR1 SGHTA, CDR2 FQGNSA. Trimming removed 1 base from V and 0 bases from J, with 4 bases in between. This CDR3 region has 13 residues. CDR3 sequence: CASSLVSSYEQYF. The CDR3 DNA reads as TGTGCCAGCAGCTTAGTAAGCTCCTACGAGCAGTACTTC.

The chain has TRBV7-9 and TRBJ2-7, with D possibly TRBD2 on 5 matching bases. The CDR3 has 13 amino acids. CDR1 SEHNR and CDR2 FQNEAQ come from the germline V gene (reference sequence). V lost 5 bases and J 0 bases, leaving 8 bases between the germline ends. CDR3 DNA: TGTGCCAGCAGCGGAGCGGCCTCCTACGAGCAGTACTTC. As protein: CASSGAASYEQYF.

V usage is TRBV2 and J usage is TRBJ2-5, with 15 bases aligning to TRBD2. This CDR3 has 15 residues. V shed 10 bases, J shed 4 bases, and the junction held 7 bases outside the gene matches. Germline loops: CDR1 SNHLY, CDR2 FYNNEI. CDR3 protein: CATTPGLAGGETQYF. CDR3 in DNA: TGTGCCACCACTCCGGGACTAGCGGGAGGAGAGACCCAGTACTTC.

The V gene is TRBV29-1, the J gene TRBJ1-2; no clear D. CDR1 is SQVTM, CDR2 ANQGSEA, per germline. Trimming took 4 bases from V and 3 from J, leaving 15 bases between them. The CDR3 contains 14 residues. The DNA of the CDR3 is TGCAGCGTTGGTTTCGTCGTCCACGACTATGGCTACACCTTC. It codes for CSVGFVVHDYGYTF.

This sequence joins TRBV27 and TRBJ1-5, with no clear D. CDR1 and CDR2 (germline): MNHEY, SMNVEV (reference sequence). V gave up 0 bases and J gave up 9 bases, with 6 bases separating them. There are 12 residues in the CDR3. This CDR3 is CASSLSGGPQHF. In DNA form, the CDR3 reads TGTGCCAGCAGTTTATCAGGCGGGCCCCAGCATTTT.

The V call is TRBV7-9, the J call TRBJ2-7; 7 bases map to TRBD1. The J segment lost 4 bases and the V segment lost 1 base, leaving 4 bases of the junction unmatched. Germline V CDR1 and CDR2: SEHNR, FQNEAQ (reference sequence). There are 14 residues in the CDR3. The CDR3 reads CASSLVGGGYEQYF. CDR3 DNA: TGTGCCAGCAGCTTAGTAGGGGGCGGATACGAGCAGTACTTC.